This TCR beta chain came from a study of cytotoxic CD8 clonotypes in ibrutinib-treated CLL. Across the study: For this cohort, patients were some 12 relapsed/refractory and around 15 treatment-naive, while 17 were IGHV unmutated. After a median about 13 months on treatment (6 to 36), response samples were drawn.

The length of the CDR3 is 13 residues. Trimming pared 4 bases from V and 4 bases from J, leaving 11 bases between. CDR1 is GTSNPN, CDR2 SVGIG, per germline (reference sequence). A remark on this clone: Its target is not known.

Study-wide results and limits: Public clonotypes were uncommon and contracted or stayed stable on treatment.

Target depth was 1 in 200,000 to 1 in 1 million T cells, about 10x per clonotype. Libraries were prepared by immunoSEQ multiplex PCR; TCRdb keeps only in-frame clonotypes and omits some of them. The sample lists hundreds of thousands of clones, approximately 80% occurring once. This receptor was identified in a human donor with chronic lymphocytic leukemia. J is TRBJ1-3 and V is TRBV30; no definite D call. The starting material was PBMCs, obtained before ibrutinib treatment. This CDR3 reads CAWTLLSGNTIYF. The CDR3 DNA reads as TGTGCCTGGACCCTCCTATCAGGAAACACCATATATTTT.